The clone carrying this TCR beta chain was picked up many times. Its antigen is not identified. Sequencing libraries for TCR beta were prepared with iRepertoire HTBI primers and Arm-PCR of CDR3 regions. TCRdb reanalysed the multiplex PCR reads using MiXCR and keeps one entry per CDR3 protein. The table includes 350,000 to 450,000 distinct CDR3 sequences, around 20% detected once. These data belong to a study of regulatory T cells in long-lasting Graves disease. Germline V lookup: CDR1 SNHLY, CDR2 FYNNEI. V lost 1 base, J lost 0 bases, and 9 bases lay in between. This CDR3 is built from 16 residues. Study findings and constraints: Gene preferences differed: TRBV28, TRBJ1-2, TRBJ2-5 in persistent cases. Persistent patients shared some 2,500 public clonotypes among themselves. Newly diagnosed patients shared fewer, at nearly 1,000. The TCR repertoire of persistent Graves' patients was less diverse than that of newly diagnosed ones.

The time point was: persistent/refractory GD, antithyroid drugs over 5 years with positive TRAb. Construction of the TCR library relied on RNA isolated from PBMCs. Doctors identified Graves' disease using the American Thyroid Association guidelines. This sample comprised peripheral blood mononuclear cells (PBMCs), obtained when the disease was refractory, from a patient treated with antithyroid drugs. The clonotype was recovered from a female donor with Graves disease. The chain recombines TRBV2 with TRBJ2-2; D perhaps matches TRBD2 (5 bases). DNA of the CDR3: TGTGCCAGCAGTGAAGTCGTTAGCGCGAACACCGGGGAGCTGTTTTTT. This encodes CASSEVVSANTGELFF.